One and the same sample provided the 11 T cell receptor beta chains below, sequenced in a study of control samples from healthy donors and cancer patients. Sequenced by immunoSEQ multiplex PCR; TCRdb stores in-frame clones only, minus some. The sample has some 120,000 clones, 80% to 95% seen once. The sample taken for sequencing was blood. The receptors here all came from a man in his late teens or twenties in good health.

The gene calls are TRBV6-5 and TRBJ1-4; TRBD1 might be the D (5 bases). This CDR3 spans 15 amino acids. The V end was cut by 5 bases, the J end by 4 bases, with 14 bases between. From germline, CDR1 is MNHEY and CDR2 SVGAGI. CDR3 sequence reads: CASSTPGRSNEKLFF. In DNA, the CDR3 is TGTGCCAGCAGTACCCCAGGGCGGAGTAATGAAAAACTGTTTTTT.

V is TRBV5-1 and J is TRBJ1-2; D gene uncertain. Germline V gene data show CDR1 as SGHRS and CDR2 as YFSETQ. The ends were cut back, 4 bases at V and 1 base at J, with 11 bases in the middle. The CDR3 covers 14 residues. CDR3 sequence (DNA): TGCGCCAGCAGCCCCTCGGACGGTAACTATGGCTACACCTTC. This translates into CASSPSDGNYGYTF.

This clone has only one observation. CDR3 loop: CASSLQIEDPNYGYTF. CDR3 nucleotide sequence: TGTGCCAGCTCCCTCCAGATAGAGGACCCTAACTATGGCTACACCTTC. The chain has TRBV18 and TRBJ1-2; no clear D. Germline lookup yields CDR1 KGHSH and CDR2 LQKENI. The CDR3 length is 16 residues. Trimming took off 6 bases at V and 0 bases at J, with 17 bases between the two ends.

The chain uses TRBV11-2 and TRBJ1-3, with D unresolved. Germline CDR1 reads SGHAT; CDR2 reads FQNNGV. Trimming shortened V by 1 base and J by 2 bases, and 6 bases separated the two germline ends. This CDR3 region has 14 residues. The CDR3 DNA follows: TGTGCCAGCAGCTTAGCGGCTACTGGAAACACCATATATTTT. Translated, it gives CASSLAATGNTIYF.

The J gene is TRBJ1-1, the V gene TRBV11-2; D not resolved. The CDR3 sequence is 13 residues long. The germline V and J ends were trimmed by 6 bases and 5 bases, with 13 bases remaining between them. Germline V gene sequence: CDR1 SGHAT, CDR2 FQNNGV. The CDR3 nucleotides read TGTGCCAGCAGGGCTGGCCCCACGACTGAAGCTTTCTTT. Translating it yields CASRAGPTTEAFF.

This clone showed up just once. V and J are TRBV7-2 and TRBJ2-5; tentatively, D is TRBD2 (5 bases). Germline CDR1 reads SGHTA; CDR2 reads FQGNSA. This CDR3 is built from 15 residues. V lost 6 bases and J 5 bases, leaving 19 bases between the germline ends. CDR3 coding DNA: TGTGCCAGCAGTATAGACGGCGTGCGAGGGGAGACCCAGTACTTC. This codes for CASSIDGVRGETQYF.

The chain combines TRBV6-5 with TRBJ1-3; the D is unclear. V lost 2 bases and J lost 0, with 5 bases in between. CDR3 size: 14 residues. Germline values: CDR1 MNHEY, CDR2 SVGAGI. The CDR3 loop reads CASSYGSSGNTIYF. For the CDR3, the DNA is TGTGCCAGCAGTTACGGGAGCTCTGGAAACACCATATATTTT.

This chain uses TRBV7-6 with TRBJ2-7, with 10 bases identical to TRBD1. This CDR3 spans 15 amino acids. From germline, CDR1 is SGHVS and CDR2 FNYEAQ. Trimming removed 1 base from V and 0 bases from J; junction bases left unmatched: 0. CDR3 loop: CASSLGDRGSYEQYF. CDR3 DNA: TGTGCCAGCAGCTTAGGGGACAGGGGCTCCTACGAGCAGTACTTC.

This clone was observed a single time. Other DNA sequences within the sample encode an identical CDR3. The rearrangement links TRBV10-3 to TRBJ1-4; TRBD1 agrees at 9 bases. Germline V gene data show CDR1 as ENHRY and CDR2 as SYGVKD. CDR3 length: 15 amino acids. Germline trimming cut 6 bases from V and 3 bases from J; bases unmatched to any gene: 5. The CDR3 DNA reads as TGTGCCATCAGCGAGGGGACAGGGCCTAATGAAAAACTGTTTTTT. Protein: CAISEGTGPNEKLFF.

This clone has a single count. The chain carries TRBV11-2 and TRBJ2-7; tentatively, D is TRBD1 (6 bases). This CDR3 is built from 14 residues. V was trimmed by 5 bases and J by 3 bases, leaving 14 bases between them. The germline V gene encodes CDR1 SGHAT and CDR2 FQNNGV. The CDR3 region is CASSPKTGFYEQYF. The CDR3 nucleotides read TGTGCCAGCAGCCCAAAGACAGGATTCTACGAGCAGTACTTC.

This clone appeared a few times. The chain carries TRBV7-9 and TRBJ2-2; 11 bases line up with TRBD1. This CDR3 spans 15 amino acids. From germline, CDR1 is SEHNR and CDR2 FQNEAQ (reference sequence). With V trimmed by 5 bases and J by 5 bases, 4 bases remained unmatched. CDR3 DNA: TGTGCCAGCAGCGGACAGGGGGCGAGGACCGGGGAGCTGTTTTTT. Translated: CASSGQGARTGELFF.